This entry describes one T cell receptor beta chain. Its antigen is still unknown. V was trimmed by 0 bases and J by 1 base, leaving 22 bases between them. The CDR3 has 19 residues. Germline CDR1 is LGHNA and CDR2 is YNFKEQ. For the second PCR, which ran for roughly 6 to 11 cycles, a sample-barcoded 5' primer and a J-beta primer mix were used. From the 5' RACE reads, TCRdb called clonotypes with MiXCR, one entry per CDR3 protein. The sample lists over 1,500,000 distinct CDR3 sequences; around 48% were seen once. The entry originates in a study of blood T cells in healthy people across ages. Study-wide points: It was held that the diversity estimates obtained from one million T cells were underestimates.

The chain employs TRBV4-2 and TRBJ2-7; D not certain. The clonotype originates from a woman aged 40 to 55 in good health. Sample: blood. CDR3 sequence: CASSQDWAGSALISYEQYF. The CDR3 DNA is TGTGCCAGCAGCCAAGATTGGGCCGGATCAGCTTTAATATCCTACGAGCAGTACTTC.